The rows below give T cell receptor beta chains drawn from one sample of a study of T-cell reconstitution after alpha-beta-depleted transplantation in children. MiXCR was run by TCRdb on the PCR reads, yielding one entry per CDR3 protein. The sample has roughly 790,000 distinct CDR3 sequences, roughly 15% seen once; the top ten hold approximately 5%. Here the sequenced sample was PBMCs, mostly from graft donor cells, taken 360 days after TCRalphabeta/CD19-depleted stem cell transplant. The receptor set was obtained from a male patient aged 10 to 17 who had a stem cell transplant for acute lymphoblastic leukemia, so the T cells may come from the graft donor. The CDR3 runs from the conserved cysteine through the conserved F or W. The D gene is left open where the match is weak. Size tells how often a clone was seen (once, few, many) or the class of an expanded clone, and some rows leave it out.

CDR3 protein: CAISEASGTTDTQYF; CDR3 DNA: TGTGCCATCAGTGAGGCTAGCGGAACCACAGATACGCAGTATTTT; D gene: TRBD2; J gene: TRBJ2-3; V gene: TRBV10-3; clone size: few
CDR3 protein: CASSLYWTGGGSYNEQFF; CDR3 DNA: TGTGCCAGCAGCTTATACTGGACAGGGGGCGGCAGCTACAATGAGCAGTTCTTC; D gene: TRBD1; J gene: TRBJ2-1; V gene: TRBV11-3; clone size: -
CDR3 protein: CASRRANEKLFF; CDR3 DNA: TGCGCCAGCAGAAGAGCTAATGAAAAACTGTTTTTT; D gene: -; J gene: TRBJ1-4; V gene: TRBV10-2; clone size: -
CDR3 protein: CSASPNLAGGLYEQYF; CDR3 DNA: TGCAGTGCTAGCCCGAATCTAGCGGGAGGGCTCTACGAGCAGTACTTC; D gene: TRBD2; J gene: TRBJ2-7; V gene: TRBV20-1; clone size: few
CDR3 protein: CASSLGLTGLQETQYF; CDR3 DNA: TGTGCCAGCAGTTTGGGCCTGACAGGACTCCAAGAGACCCAGTACTTC; D gene: -; J gene: TRBJ2-5; V gene: TRBV12-3/TRBV12-4; clone size: few
CDR3 protein: CASSQDRTSGRASGETQYF; CDR3 DNA: TGCGCCAGCAGCCAAGATCGGACTAGCGGGAGGGCCTCGGGAGAGACCCAGTACTTC; D gene: TRBD2; J gene: TRBJ2-5; V gene: TRBV4-1; clone size: few
CDR3 protein: CASSQDARLVNQPQHF; CDR3 DNA: TGTGCCAGCAGCCAAGATGCCAGACTAGTCAATCAGCCCCAGCATTTT; D gene: -; J gene: TRBJ1-5; V gene: TRBV3-1; clone size: few
CDR3 protein: CASSSALSPGELFF; CDR3 DNA: TGTGCCAGCAGCTCTGCACTATCTCCCGGGGAGCTGTTTTTT; D gene: -; J gene: TRBJ2-2; V gene: TRBV4-2; clone size: many
CDR3 protein: CSVAGTEAFF; CDR3 DNA: TGCAGCGTTGCAGGGACTGAAGCTTTCTTT; D gene: -; J gene: TRBJ1-1; V gene: TRBV29-1; clone size: few
CDR3 protein: CATSDFSTGLAGPYTDTQYF; CDR3 DNA: TGTGCCACCAGTGATTTTAGCACGGGACTAGCGGGACCTTACACAGATACGCAGTATTTT; D gene: TRBD2; J gene: TRBJ2-3; V gene: TRBV24-1; clone size: -
CDR3 protein: CASSFRTGPNTEAFF; CDR3 DNA: TGTGCCAGCAGTTTCCGAACAGGGCCGAACACTGAAGCTTTCTTT; D gene: -; J gene: TRBJ1-1; V gene: TRBV12-3/TRBV12-4; clone size: many
CDR3 protein: CASSYQHREMNTEAFF; CDR3 DNA: TGTGCCAGCAGCTACCAACACAGGGAAATGAACACTGAAGCTTTCTTT; D gene: -; J gene: TRBJ1-1; V gene: TRBV7-6; clone size: few
CDR3 protein: CSARFPTSPTDTQYF; CDR3 DNA: TGCAGTGCTAGATTCCCGACTAGCCCTACAGATACGCAGTATTTT; D gene: TRBD2; J gene: TRBJ2-3; V gene: TRBV20-1; clone size: -
CDR3 protein: CASSSILFGRVGYF; CDR3 DNA: TGTGCCAGCAGCTCCATCCTCTTCGGGAGAGTAGGGTATTTT; D gene: -; J gene: TRBJ2-3; V gene: TRBV5-8; clone size: -
CDR3 protein: CASSLWAGQETQYF; CDR3 DNA: TGTGCCAGCAGCTTATGGGCGGGACAAGAGACCCAGTACTTC; D gene: -; J gene: TRBJ2-5; V gene: TRBV7-2; clone size: few
CDR3 protein: CASSPLSPESTKNIQYF; CDR3 DNA: TGTGCCAGCTCACCACTGAGTCCGGAATCGACCAAAAACATTCAGTACTTC; D gene: -; J gene: TRBJ2-4; V gene: TRBV18; clone size: -
CDR3 protein: CASSQVDTGNTIYF; CDR3 DNA: TGTGCCAGCAGCCAAGTAGACACTGGAAACACCATATATTTT; D gene: -; J gene: TRBJ1-3; V gene: TRBV3-1; clone size: -
CDR3 protein: CASSLEGTTYEQYF; CDR3 DNA: TGCGCCAGCAGCTTGGAAGGGACTACCTACGAGCAGTACTTC; D gene: TRBD2; J gene: TRBJ2-7; V gene: TRBV5-1; clone size: few
CDR3 protein: CASSHSSADEQFF; CDR3 DNA: TGCGCCAGCAGCCATTCCAGCGCGGATGAGCAGTTCTTC; D gene: -; J gene: TRBJ2-1; V gene: TRBV5-1; clone size: few
CDR3 protein: CASSFDEGYPNYGYTF; CDR3 DNA: TGCGCCAGCAGCTTTGACGAAGGGTACCCTAACTATGGCTACACCTTC; D gene: -; J gene: TRBJ1-2; V gene: TRBV5-1; clone size: -
CDR3 protein: CASSLRGYSYEQYF; CDR3 DNA: TGCGCCAGCAGCTTGCGGGGGTACTCCTACGAGCAGTACTTC; D gene: -; J gene: TRBJ2-7; V gene: TRBV5-1; clone size: -
CDR3 protein: CASNPSAGLVNYEQYF; CDR3 DNA: TGTGCCAGCAACCCTTCTGCCGGACTCGTGAACTACGAGCAGTACTTC; D gene: -; J gene: TRBJ2-7; V gene: TRBV7-8; clone size: few
CDR3 protein: CASSSGGDRANYGYTF; CDR3 DNA: TGCGCCAGCAGCTCCGGAGGGGACAGAGCTAACTATGGCTACACCTTC; D gene: TRBD1; J gene: TRBJ1-2; V gene: TRBV5-1; clone size: -
CDR3 protein: CASSSVGRGKAYEQYF; CDR3 DNA: TGCGCCAGCAGCTCGGTCGGCAGGGGTAAAGCCTACGAGCAGTACTTC; D gene: -; J gene: TRBJ2-7; V gene: TRBV5-1; clone size: -
CDR3 protein: CATSDSVTEEELFF; CDR3 DNA: TGTGCCACCAGTGATTCGGTGACTGAAGAGGAGCTGTTTTTT; D gene: -; J gene: TRBJ2-2; V gene: TRBV24-1; clone size: -
CDR3 protein: CASSRAPLEQFF; CDR3 DNA: TGTGCCAGCAGCCGGGCCCCCCTAGAGCAGTTCTTC; D gene: -; J gene: TRBJ2-1; V gene: TRBV3-1; clone size: many
CDR3 protein: CSVETSFFEQYF; CDR3 DNA: TGCAGCGTTGAGACTAGTTTTTTCGAGCAGTACTTC; D gene: -; J gene: TRBJ2-7; V gene: TRBV29-1; clone size: -
CDR3 protein: CASSPSQREGLNEQFF; CDR3 DNA: TGTGCCAGCAGCCCTTCTCAGCGGGAGGGCCTAAATGAGCAGTTCTTC; D gene: TRBD2; J gene: TRBJ2-1; V gene: TRBV7-3; clone size: few
CDR3 protein: CASSFLGQGNSPLHF; CDR3 DNA: TGTGCCAGCAGTTTTCTAGGACAGGGAAATTCACCCCTCCACTTT; D gene: TRBD1; J gene: TRBJ1-6; V gene: TRBV12-3/TRBV12-4; clone size: few
CDR3 protein: CSTSLATQYF; CDR3 DNA: TGCAGCACCTCCTTGGCGACCCAGTACTTC; D gene: -; J gene: TRBJ2-5; V gene: TRBV29-1; clone size: many
CDR3 protein: CCGGTGRSYNEQFF; CDR3 DNA: TGCTGCGGGGGGACAGGGCGTTCCTACAATGAGCAGTTCTTC; D gene: -; J gene: TRBJ2-1; V gene: TRBV20-1; clone size: -
CDR3 protein: CAISGLGVYNEQFF; CDR3 DNA: TGTGCCATCAGTGGCCTAGGGGTTTACAATGAGCAGTTCTTC; D gene: -; J gene: TRBJ2-1; V gene: TRBV10-3; clone size: many
CDR3 protein: CASIPLPGYEQYF; CDR3 DNA: TGTGCCAGCATTCCCCTTCCTGGCTACGAGCAGTACTTC; D gene: -; J gene: TRBJ2-7; V gene: TRBV5-5; clone size: few
CDR3 protein: CATSDKEHRGRQDTQYF; CDR3 DNA: TGTGCCACCAGTGACAAAGAACACAGGGGGCGTCAAGATACGCAGTATTTT; D gene: TRBD1; J gene: TRBJ2-3; V gene: TRBV24-1; clone size: -
CDR3 protein: CASSLELRSSADTQYF; CDR3 DNA: TGCGCCAGCAGCTTGGAACTAAGGTCCAGCGCAGATACGCAGTATTTT; D gene: -; J gene: TRBJ2-3; V gene: TRBV5-1; clone size: -
CDR3 protein: CASSDLLSGRSSYEQYF; CDR3 DNA: TGTGCCAGCAGTGATCTGTTGAGCGGGAGGAGCTCCTACGAGCAGTACTTC; D gene: TRBD2; J gene: TRBJ2-7; V gene: TRBV28; clone size: -
CDR3 protein: CASSLEGWAEAFF; CDR3 DNA: TGCGCCAGCAGCTTGGAGGGGTGGGCTGAAGCTTTCTTT; D gene: -; J gene: TRBJ1-1; V gene: TRBV5-1; clone size: few
CDR3 protein: CASSRPVGMNTEAFF; CDR3 DNA: TGCGCCAGCAGTAGACCAGTGGGGATGAACACTGAAGCTTTCTTT; D gene: -; J gene: TRBJ1-1; V gene: TRBV10-2; clone size: -
CDR3 protein: CCARDLRQHPYNEQFF; CDR3 DNA: TGCTGTGCTAGAGATTTGCGGCAACACCCCTACAATGAGCAGTTCTTC; D gene: -; J gene: TRBJ2-1; V gene: TRBV20-1; clone size: -
CDR3 protein: CATSRAWGQGPSETQYF; CDR3 DNA: TGTGCCACCAGCAGAGCATGGGGACAGGGTCCCTCAGAGACCCAGTACTTC; D gene: TRBD1; J gene: TRBJ2-5; V gene: TRBV15; clone size: few
CDR3 protein: CATSRGVRGMHEQYF; CDR3 DNA: TGTGCCACCAGCAGAGGTGTGAGGGGCATGCACGAGCAGTACTTC; D gene: -; J gene: TRBJ2-7; V gene: TRBV15; clone size: few
CDR3 protein: CASSPREREYNEQFF; CDR3 DNA: TGTGCCAGCTCACCACGGGAGCGGGAATACAATGAGCAGTTCTTC; D gene: TRBD2; J gene: TRBJ2-1; V gene: TRBV18; clone size: -
CDR3 protein: CASSFRDREADTQYF; CDR3 DNA: TGTGCCAGCAGCTTCCGGGACAGGGAAGCGGATACGCAGTATTTT; D gene: TRBD1; J gene: TRBJ2-3; V gene: TRBV7-9; clone size: few
CDR3 protein: CASSYYTGTGAPPLHF; CDR3 DNA: TGCGCCAGCAGCTACTATACCGGGACAGGGGCCCCCCCCCTCCACTTT; D gene: TRBD1; J gene: TRBJ1-6; V gene: TRBV5-1; clone size: -
CDR3 protein: CASSVRQGASPLHF; CDR3 DNA: TGTGCCAGCAGCGTCCGACAGGGGGCGTCACCCCTCCACTTT; D gene: TRBD1; J gene: TRBJ1-6; V gene: TRBV12-3/TRBV12-4; clone size: -
CDR3 protein: CASSSNVASTDTQYF; CDR3 DNA: TGTGCCAGCAGCTCTAACGTGGCTAGCACAGATACGCAGTATTTT; D gene: -; J gene: TRBJ2-3; V gene: TRBV11-3; clone size: many
CDR3 protein: CSVGLAGGSYYNEQFF; CDR3 DNA: TGCAGCGTTGGGTTAGCGGGAGGGTCCTACTACAATGAGCAGTTCTTC; D gene: TRBD2; J gene: TRBJ2-1; V gene: TRBV29-1; clone size: few
CDR3 protein: CASSPWSGTQYF; CDR3 DNA: TGTGCCAGCAGTCCGTGGTCGGGCACCCAGTACTTC; D gene: -; J gene: TRBJ2-5; V gene: TRBV28; clone size: few
CDR3 protein: CASSFGTGREVYNEQFF; CDR3 DNA: TGTGCCAGCAGTTTCGGCACAGGGCGGGAGGTTTACAATGAGCAGTTCTTC; D gene: TRBD2; J gene: TRBJ2-1; V gene: TRBV27; clone size: -
CDR3 protein: CASSLAGVRETQYF; CDR3 DNA: TGTGCCAGCAGCTTAGCAGGGGTACGGGAGACCCAGTACTTC; D gene: -; J gene: TRBJ2-5; V gene: TRBV7-8; clone size: few
CDR3 protein: CASSYAARGGQGHLYGYTF; CDR3 DNA: TGTGCCAGCAGTTACGCCGCGAGGGGCGGACAGGGGCATCTCTATGGCTACACCTTC; D gene: TRBD1; J gene: TRBJ1-2; V gene: TRBV6-5; clone size: -
CDR3 protein: CATSRGGGTYEQYF; CDR3 DNA: TGTGCCACCAGCAGAGGGGGGGGGACCTACGAGCAGTACTTC; D gene: TRBD2; J gene: TRBJ2-7; V gene: TRBV15; clone size: -
CDR3 protein: CASSPPWTGRYEQYF; CDR3 DNA: TGTGCCAGCAGCCCTCCGTGGACAGGTCGCTACGAGCAGTACTTC; D gene: TRBD1; J gene: TRBJ2-7; V gene: TRBV9; clone size: -